The rows below give T cell receptor beta chains drawn from one sample of a study of T cells in localized non-small cell lung cancer. TCRdb keeps only in-frame clones here, not all; method: immunoSEQ multiplex PCR. The table includes about 91,000 clones, approximately 86% detected once. Material: peripheral blood, obtained before any cancer treatment. The source of these receptors is a man between 40 and 70 years old with stage I squamous cell lung carcinoma. The CDR3 runs from the conserved cysteine through the conserved F or W. The order of the fields is clone size, D gene, V gene, J gene, CDR3 DNA, CDR3 protein. D genes are given only for firm matches. Some rows have no size entry. The others give once, few or many, or a class for an expanded clone.

>.|.|TRBV7-9|TRBJ1-1
TGTGCCAGCAGCCCACTCAGCGGGTGGAACACTGAAGCTTTCTTT
CASSPLSGWNTEAFF
>.|.|TRBV5-1|TRBJ1-2
TGCGCCAGCAGCTTGGGCAGGGAAAACTATGGCTACACCTTC
CASSLGRENYGYTF
>once|.|TRBV10-1|TRBJ2-2
TGCGCCAGCAGTGAGCTGAGGGGCACCGGGGAGCTGTTTTTT
CASSELRGTGELFF
>.|.|TRBV28|TRBJ1-1
TGTGCCAGCAGTTTAACGAGATCCGAAGCTTTCTTT
CASSLTRSEAFF
>.|.|TRBV27|TRBJ1-5
TGTGCCAGCAGTTTCTACGGTGGCAATCAGCCCCAGCATTTT
CASSFYGGNQPQHF
>.|.|TRBV7-2|TRBJ2-4
TGTGCCAGCAGCTTAACCGGAGCCAAAAACATTCAGTACTTC
CASSLTGAKNIQYF
>.|.|TRBV18|TRBJ2-7
TGTGCCAGCTCCCACGGACAGAACTACGAGCAGTACTTC
CASSHGQNYEQYF
>.|.|TRBV7-9|TRBJ1-6
TGTGCCAGCAGCAGGGGAGGGAACTCCTATAATTCACCCCTCCACTTT
CASSRGGNSYNSPLHF
>.|.|TRBV6-1|TRBJ2-7
TGTGCCAGCAGTGAATATGGGACCAACTACGAGCAGTACTTC
CASSEYGTNYEQYF
>.|.|TRBV2|TRBJ1-4
TGTGCCAGCAAAAGGACAGTTGCAACTAATGAAAAACTGTTTTTT
CASKRTVATNEKLFF
>.|TRBD1|TRBV25-1|TRBJ2-1
TGTGCCAGCAGTCCCGGGACAGGGAACAATGAGCAGTTCTTC
CASSPGTGNNEQFF
>.|.|TRBV4-1|TRBJ2-3
TGCGCCAGCAGCTCCCTCAGACCCTTCACAGATACGCAGTATTTT
CASSSLRPFTDTQYF
>.|TRBD1|TRBV6-1|TRBJ1-4
TGTGCCAGCAACAGGGGTGGAACTAATGAAAAACTGTTTTTT
CASNRGGTNEKLFF
>.|.|TRBV4-2|TRBJ1-1
TGTGCCAGCAGCCAAGAGCGGGGTTTAGCAGCTTTCTTT
CASSQERGLAAFF
>.|TRBD2|TRBV25-1|TRBJ2-3
TGTGCCAGCAGTTCGACTAGCGGGGGGGCCACAGATACGCAGTATTTT
CASSSTSGGATDTQYF
>.|TRBD2|TRBV27|TRBJ2-4
TGTGCCAGCAGTGGACTAGCGGCTCCCCAAAAGAGAGATGCGGCCAAAAACATTCAGTACTTC
CASSGLAAPQKRDAAKNIQYF
>once|.|TRBV5-1|TRBJ1-1
TGCGCCAGCAGCTTGGATCCAGGGAGGAACACTGAAGCTTTCTTT
CASSLDPGRNTEAFF
>.|.|TRBV10-1|TRBJ1-1
TGCGCCAGCAGTGAGTCGACGCGGGGGACTGAAGCTTTCTTT
CASSESTRGTEAFF
>.|TRBD2|TRBV2|TRBJ2-2
TGTGCCAGCATTTTGAGCGGGGGGGCCACCGGGGAGCTGTTTTTT
CASILSGGATGELFF
>.|TRBD1|TRBV28|TRBJ1-6
TGTGCCAGCAGCTTAAGGACAGGGAGGAGTTCACCCCTCCACTTT
CASSLRTGRSSPLHF
>once|TRBD1|TRBV11-2|TRBJ2-1
TGTGCCAGCAGCACCAGGGGGACAGGGAACAATGAGCAGTTCTTC
CASSTRGTGNNEQFF
>.|TRBD1|TRBV2|TRBJ1-6
TGTGCCAGCAGTGAAAAGGGCCCGGGACAGAATAATTCACCCCTCCACTTT
CASSEKGPGQNNSPLHF
>.|.|TRBV5-8|TRBJ1-1
TGTGCCAGCTACAGTGAAAATCGCGCTGAAGCTTTCTTT
CASYSENRAEAFF
>.|TRBD1|TRBV6-5|TRBJ1-5
TGTGCCAGCAAGACAGGGCTAAATCAGCCCCAGCATTTT
CASKTGLNQPQHF
>once|.|TRBV19|TRBJ1-2
TGTGCCAGTAGTATAGGGGGAGAAATTAACTTTACTAACTATGGCTACACCTTC
CASSIGGEINFTNYGYTF
>.|TRBD2|TRBV7-2|TRBJ2-7
TGTGCCAGCACCATTAGCGGGTACTCCTACGAGCAGTACTTC
CASTISGYSYEQYF
>once|.|TRBV9|TRBJ1-2
TGTGCCAGCAGCGTTGGGGGTCTTGGTGGCTACACCTTC
CASSVGGLGGYTF
>.|.|TRBV6-5|TRBJ1-6
TGTGCCAGCAGCCGGATTCTGAGGGATTCACCCCTCCACTTT
CASSRILRDSPLHF